This T cell receptor beta chain was captured in a study of blood T cell repertoires in COVID-19. Study overall: The origin of the acute and convalescent COVID-19 samples was the United States, Italy and Spain. PBMCs, B-cell-depleted T cells, or T cells provided the cDNA or gDNA that made up the material.

V was trimmed by 3 bases and J by 2 bases, leaving 19 bases between them. The CDR3 has 18 residues. Per germline, CDR1 KGHSH and CDR2 LQKENI. Per the original methods: Researchers report that nucleated cell counts were estimated from reference gene primer amplification. The data were produced by immunoSEQ multiplex PCR, yet TCRdb's version contains in-frame clones alone and is incomplete. The D gene and trimming were derived from the DNA, and the V and J assignments and clone size from that table. The data show under 300,000 clones, with nearly 90% seen just once and 2% to 2.5% held by the top ten. This chain joins TRBV18 and TRBJ2-2; TRBD2 might be the D (5 bases). The origin of this receptor is a woman in her forties who had recovered from COVID-19. The sequencing sample was made of peripheral blood. Here the CDR3 DNA reads TGTGCCAGCTCACCTCGGATTCAGACTAACAGAAACACCGGGGAGCTGTTTTTT. It translates to CASSPRIQTNRNTGELFF.